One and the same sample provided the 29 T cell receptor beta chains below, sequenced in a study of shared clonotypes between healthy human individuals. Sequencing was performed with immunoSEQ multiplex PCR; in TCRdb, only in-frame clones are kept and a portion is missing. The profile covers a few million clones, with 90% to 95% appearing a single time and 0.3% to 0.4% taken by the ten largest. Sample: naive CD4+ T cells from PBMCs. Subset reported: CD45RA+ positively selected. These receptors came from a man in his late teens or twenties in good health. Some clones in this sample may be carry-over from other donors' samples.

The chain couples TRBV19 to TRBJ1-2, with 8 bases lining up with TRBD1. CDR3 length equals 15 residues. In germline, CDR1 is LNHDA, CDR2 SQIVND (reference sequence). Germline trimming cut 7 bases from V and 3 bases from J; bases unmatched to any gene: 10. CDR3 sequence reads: CASNKPGQEHYGYTF. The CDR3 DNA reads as TGTGCCAGTAACAAACCGGGACAGGAACACTATGGCTACACCTTC.

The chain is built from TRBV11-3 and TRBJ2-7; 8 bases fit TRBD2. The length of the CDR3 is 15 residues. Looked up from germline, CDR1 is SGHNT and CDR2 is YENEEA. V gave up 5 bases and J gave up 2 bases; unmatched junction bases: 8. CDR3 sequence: CASSPGGDFPYEQYF. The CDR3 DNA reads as TGTGCCAGCAGCCCCGGGGGGGATTTCCCCTACGAGCAGTACTTC.

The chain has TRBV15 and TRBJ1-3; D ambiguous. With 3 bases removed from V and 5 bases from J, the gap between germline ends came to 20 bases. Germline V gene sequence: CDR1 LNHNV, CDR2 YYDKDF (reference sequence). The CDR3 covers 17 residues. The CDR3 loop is CATSRGKAGVKRNTIYF. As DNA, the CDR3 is TGTGCCACCAGCAGGGGGAAAGCGGGAGTGAAAAGAAACACCATATATTTT.

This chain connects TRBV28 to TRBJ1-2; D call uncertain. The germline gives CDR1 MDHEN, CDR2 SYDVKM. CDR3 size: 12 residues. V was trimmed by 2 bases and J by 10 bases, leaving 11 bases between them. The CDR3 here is CASSLGYMTYTF. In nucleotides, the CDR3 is TGTGCCAGCAGTTTAGGGTATATGACCTACACCTTC.

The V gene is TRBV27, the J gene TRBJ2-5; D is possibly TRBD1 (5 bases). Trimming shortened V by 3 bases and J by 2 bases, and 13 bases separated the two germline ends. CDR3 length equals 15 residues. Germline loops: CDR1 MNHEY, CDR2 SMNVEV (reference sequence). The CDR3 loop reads CASSFSMTVQETQYF. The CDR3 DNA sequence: TGTGCCAGCAGTTTCTCGATGACAGTTCAAGAGACCCAGTACTTC.

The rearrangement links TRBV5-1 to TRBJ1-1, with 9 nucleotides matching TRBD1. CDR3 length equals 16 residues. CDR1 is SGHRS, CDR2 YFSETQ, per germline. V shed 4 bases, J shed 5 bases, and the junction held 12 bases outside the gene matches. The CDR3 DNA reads TGCGCCAGCAGCCTCATTGCACAGGGGGCTGCGACTGAAGCTTTCTTT. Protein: CASSLIAQGAATEAFF.

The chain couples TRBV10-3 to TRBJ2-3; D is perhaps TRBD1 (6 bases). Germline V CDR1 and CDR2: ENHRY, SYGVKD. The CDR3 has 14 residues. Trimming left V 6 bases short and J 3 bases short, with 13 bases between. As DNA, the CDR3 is TGTGCCATCAGAGCGGACCAGGGGACAGATACGCAGTATTTT. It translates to CAIRADQGTDTQYF.

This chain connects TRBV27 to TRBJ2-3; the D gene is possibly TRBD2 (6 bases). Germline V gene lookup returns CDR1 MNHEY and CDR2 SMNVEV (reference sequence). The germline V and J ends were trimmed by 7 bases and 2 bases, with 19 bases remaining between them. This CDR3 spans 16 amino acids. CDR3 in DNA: TGTGCCAGCACTCCCGCGTTGTGGGGACTCACAGATACGCAGTATTTT. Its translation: CASTPALWGLTDTQYF.

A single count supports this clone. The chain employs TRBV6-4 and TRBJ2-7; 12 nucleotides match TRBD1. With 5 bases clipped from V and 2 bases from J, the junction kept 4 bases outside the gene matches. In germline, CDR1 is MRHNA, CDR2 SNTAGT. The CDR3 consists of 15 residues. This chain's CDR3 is CASSPGTGGTYEQYF. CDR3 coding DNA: TGTGCCAGCAGTCCCGGGACAGGGGGCACCTACGAGCAGTACTTC.

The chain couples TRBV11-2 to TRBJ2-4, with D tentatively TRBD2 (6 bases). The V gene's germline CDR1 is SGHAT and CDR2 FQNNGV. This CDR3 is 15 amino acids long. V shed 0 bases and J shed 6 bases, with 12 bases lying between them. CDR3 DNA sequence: TGTGCCAGCAGCTTAGATGGTAGGAGGGTAAACATTCAGTACTTC. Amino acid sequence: CASSLDGRRVNIQYF. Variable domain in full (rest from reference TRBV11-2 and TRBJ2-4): EAGVAQSPRYKIIEKRQSVAFWCNPISGHATLYWYQQILGQGPKLLIQFQNNGVVDDSQLPKDRFSAERLKGVDSTLKIQPAKLEDSAVYLCASSLDGRRVNIQYFGAGTRLSVL.

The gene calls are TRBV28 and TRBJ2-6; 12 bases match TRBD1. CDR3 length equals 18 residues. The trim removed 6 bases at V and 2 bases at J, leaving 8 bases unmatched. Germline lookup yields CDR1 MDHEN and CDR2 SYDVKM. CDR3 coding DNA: TGTGCCAGCAGAGGATGGGACAGGGGGCTAACTGGGGCCAACGTCCTGACTTTC. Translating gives CASRGWDRGLTGANVLTF.

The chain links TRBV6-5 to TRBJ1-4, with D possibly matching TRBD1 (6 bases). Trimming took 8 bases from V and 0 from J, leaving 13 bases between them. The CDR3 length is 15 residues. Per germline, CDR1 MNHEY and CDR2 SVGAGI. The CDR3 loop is CASLRTATTNEKLFF. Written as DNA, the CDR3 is TGTGCCAGCCTCAGGACAGCTACAACTAATGAAAAACTGTTTTTT.

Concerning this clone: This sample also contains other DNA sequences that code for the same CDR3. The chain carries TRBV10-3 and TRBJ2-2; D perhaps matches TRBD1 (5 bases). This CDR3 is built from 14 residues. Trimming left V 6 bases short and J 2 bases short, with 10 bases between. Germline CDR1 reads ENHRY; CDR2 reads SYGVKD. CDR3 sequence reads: CAISEQGNTGELFF. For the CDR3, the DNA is TGTGCCATCAGCGAGCAGGGAAACACCGGGGAGCTGTTTTTT.

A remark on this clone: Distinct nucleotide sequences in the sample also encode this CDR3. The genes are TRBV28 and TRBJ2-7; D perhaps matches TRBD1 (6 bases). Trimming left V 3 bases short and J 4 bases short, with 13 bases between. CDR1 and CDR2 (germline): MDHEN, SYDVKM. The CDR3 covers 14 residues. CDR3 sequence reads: CASSFGRGGYEQYF. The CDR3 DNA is TGTGCCAGCAGTTTCGGCAGGGGTGGGTACGAGCAGTACTTC.

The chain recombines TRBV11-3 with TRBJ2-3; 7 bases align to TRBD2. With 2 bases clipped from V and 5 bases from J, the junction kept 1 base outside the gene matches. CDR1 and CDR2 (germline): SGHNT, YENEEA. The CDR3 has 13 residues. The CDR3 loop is CASSLIAGDTQYF. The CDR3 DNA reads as TGTGCCAGCAGCTTAATAGCGGGAGATACGCAGTATTTT.

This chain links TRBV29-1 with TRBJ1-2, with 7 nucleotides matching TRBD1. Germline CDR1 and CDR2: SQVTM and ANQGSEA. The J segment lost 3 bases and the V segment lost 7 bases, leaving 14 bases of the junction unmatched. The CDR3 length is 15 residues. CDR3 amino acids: CSARGYDRADYGYTF. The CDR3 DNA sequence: TGCAGCGCCAGGGGGTACGACAGGGCCGACTATGGCTACACCTTC.

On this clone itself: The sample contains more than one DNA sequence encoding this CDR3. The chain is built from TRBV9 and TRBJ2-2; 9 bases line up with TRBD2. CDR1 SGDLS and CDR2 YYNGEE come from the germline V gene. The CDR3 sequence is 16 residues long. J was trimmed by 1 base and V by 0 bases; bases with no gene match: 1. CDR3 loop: CASSVALAGNTGELFF. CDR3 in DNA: TGTGCCAGCAGCGTAGCACTAGCGGGGAACACCGGGGAGCTGTTTTTT.

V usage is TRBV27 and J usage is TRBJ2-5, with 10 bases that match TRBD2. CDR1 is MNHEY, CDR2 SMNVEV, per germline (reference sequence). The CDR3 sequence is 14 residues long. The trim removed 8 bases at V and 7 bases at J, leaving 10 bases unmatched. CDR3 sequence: CASAFLAGEGTQYF. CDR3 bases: TGTGCCAGCGCCTTTCTAGCGGGGGAAGGGACCCAGTACTTC.

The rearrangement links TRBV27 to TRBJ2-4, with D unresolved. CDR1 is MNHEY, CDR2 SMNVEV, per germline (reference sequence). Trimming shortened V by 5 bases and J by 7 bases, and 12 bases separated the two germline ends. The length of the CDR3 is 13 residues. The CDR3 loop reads CASSPFIRNIQYF. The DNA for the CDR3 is TGTGCCAGCAGTCCGTTTATCAGGAACATTCAGTACTTC.

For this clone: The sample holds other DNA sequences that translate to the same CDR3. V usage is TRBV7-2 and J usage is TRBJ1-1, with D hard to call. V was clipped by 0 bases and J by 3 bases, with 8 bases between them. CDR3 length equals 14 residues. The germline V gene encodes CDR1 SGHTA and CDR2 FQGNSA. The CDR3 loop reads CASSLARGDTEAFF. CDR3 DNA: TGTGCCAGCAGCTTAGCCCGGGGAGACACTGAAGCTTTCTTT.

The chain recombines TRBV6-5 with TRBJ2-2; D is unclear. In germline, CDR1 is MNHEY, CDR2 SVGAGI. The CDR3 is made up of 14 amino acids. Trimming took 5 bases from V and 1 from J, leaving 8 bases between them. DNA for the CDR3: TGTGCCAGCAGTAGGGTCCTGAACACCGGGGAGCTGTTTTTT. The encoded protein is CASSRVLNTGELFF.

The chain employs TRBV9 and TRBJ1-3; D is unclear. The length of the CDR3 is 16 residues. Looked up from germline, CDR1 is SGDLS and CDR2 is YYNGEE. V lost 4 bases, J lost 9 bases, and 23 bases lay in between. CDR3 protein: CASSPTGFRRQSTIYF. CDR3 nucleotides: TGTGCCAGCAGCCCCACCGGATTCCGAAGGCAGAGCACCATATATTTT.

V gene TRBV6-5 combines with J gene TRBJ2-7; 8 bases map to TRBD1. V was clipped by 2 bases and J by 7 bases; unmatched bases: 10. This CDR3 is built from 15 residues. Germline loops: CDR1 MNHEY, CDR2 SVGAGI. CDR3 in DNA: TGTGCCAGCAGTTACCGAGACAGGGGTCCTGGGGAGCAGTACTTC. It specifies CASSYRDRGPGEQYF.

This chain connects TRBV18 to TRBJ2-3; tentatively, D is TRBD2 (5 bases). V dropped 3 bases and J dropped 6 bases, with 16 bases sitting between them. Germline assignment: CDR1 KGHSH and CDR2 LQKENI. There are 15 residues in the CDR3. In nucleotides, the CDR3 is TGTGCCAGCTCACCGAGTGGACTCCGTTCCGATACGCAGTATTTT. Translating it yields CASSPSGLRSDTQYF.

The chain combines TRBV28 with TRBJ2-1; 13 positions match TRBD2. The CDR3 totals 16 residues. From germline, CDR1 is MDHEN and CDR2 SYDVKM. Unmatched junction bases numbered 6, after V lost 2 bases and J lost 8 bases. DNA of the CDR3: TGTGCCAGCAGTTTACCTACTAGCGGGAGGGGGTATGAGCAGTTCTTC. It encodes CASSLPTSGRGYEQFF. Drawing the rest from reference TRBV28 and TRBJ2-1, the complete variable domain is DVKVTQSSRYLVKRTGEKVFLECVQDMDHENMFWYRQDPGLGLRLIYFSYDVKMKEKGDIPEGYSVSREKKERFSLILESASTNQTSMYLCASSLPTSGRGYEQFFGPGTRLTVL.

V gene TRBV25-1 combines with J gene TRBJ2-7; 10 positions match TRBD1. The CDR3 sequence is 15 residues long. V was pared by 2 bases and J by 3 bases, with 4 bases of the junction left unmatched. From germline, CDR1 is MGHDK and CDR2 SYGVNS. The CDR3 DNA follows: TGTGCCAGCAGTGAAGGGACAGGGGTGGGCTACGAGCAGTACTTC. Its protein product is CASSEGTGVGYEQYF.

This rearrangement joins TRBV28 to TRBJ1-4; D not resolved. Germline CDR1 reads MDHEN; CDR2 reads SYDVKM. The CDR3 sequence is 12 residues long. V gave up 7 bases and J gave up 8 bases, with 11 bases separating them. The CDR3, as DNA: TGTGCCAGCACCTCTCCGGGGGAAAAACTGTTTTTT. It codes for CASTSPGEKLFF. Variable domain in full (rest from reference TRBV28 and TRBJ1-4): DVKVTQSSRYLVKRTGEKVFLECVQDMDHENMFWYRQDPGLGLRLIYFSYDVKMKEKGDIPEGYSVSREKKERFSLILESASTNQTSMYLCASTSPGEKLFFGSGTQLSVL.

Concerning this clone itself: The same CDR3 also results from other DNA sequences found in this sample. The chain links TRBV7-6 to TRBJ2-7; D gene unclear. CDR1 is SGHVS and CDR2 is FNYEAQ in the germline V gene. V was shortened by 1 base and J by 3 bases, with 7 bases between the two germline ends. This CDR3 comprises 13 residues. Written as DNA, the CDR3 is TGTGCCAGCAGCTTAGTCGGATTCTACGAGCAGTACTTC. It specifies CASSLVGFYEQYF.

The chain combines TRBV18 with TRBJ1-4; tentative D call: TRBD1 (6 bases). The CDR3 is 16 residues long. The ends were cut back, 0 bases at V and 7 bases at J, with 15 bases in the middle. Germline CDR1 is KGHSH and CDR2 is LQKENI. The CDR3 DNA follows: TGTGCCAGCTCACCACCGGGGGGCCATATGGGTGAAAAACTGTTTTTT. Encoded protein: CASSPPGGHMGEKLFF.